This T cell receptor beta chain was identified in a study of shared clonotypes between healthy human individuals (dated by TCRdb to 2020 to 2022). Notes on the research overall: A few men and a couple of women, aged 18 to 49 years, made up the cohort. The study deeply sequenced blood TCR repertoires of 5 or 6 healthy adults to estimate repertoire size and the extent of clonotype sharing between individuals. For each donor, CD4 naive and CD4 memory were each run on three plates, CD8 naive on two plates, and CD8 memory on one plate. Different laboratories and diverse techniques were used to prepare libraries and sequence TCR repertoires, to increase sequencing depth and limit assay-specific biases. Between about 0.85 and 10 billion PBMCs per donor were obtained by leukapheresis. Points the paper makes about the study in general: The genetic and exposure-history diversity represented was limited by the small number of donors. Pairwise subsampling led to the expectation that sequencing depth would affect the degree of clonotype sharing among donors. About 4.5% of naive CD4, 3.5% of naive CD8, about 2.4% of memory CD4, and around 0.4% of memory CD8 clonotypes were shared across several donors. Rarefaction of sorted-subset datasets indicated incomplete sequencing despite the large sequencing depth. Only blood was sampled, and tissue TCR repertoires likely differ from those in blood. Compared with non-shared clonotypes, clonotypes shared by all four sorted-subset donors had higher generation probabilities. Larger estimated clonotype richness was generally found for naive subsets than for memory subsets.

Concerning this clone itself: There is no known antigen for this receptor. There are no base qualities to consult, and no much larger clone falls within one base.

Using the deep immunoSEQ assay, TCR CDR3 regions were amplified from genomic DNA by multiplex PCR. Genomic DNA extracted from each cell subset was distributed evenly over all wells of several immunoSEQ 96-well plates, and each plate served as one replicate. For sorted subsets, approximately 0.2 ug of genomic DNA, equivalent to roughly 33,000 T cell genomes, went into each replicate PCR. Purified libraries were quantified with a Qubit 3.0 fluorometer, sized on a Bioanalyzer 2100, and re-quantified with the KAPA Library Quantification kit. Every immunoSEQ 96-well plate was sequenced on a dedicated single-read 150-cycle Illumina NextSeq 550 flow cell. The paper's data handling went like this. The immunoSEQ output contained only junctional sequences without quality scores, so filtering could not match that applied to full-length reads. Sequences were annotated with PyIR, a Python wrapper for IgBLAST v1.9, using IMGT germline references to assign V/J genes and CDR3. Any read was removed if the V/J assignment was weak (E-value above 1e-6), the CDR3 was missing, or the read contained stop codons, out-of-frame junctions, or ambiguous translated residues. V3J clonotypes were defined by identical inferred V gene, J gene, and CDR3 amino acid sequence. Percentage overlap between repertoires was computed as shared unique clonotypes divided by the size of the smaller repertoire. Repertoire richness was assessed with RTK rarefaction, the Chao1 estimator, and Recon v2.1 estimates of unobserved clonotypes. Generation probabilities were computed with OLGA for all TCRbeta clonotypes obtained by the gDNA method from a few donors. TCRdb limited this immuneACCESS table to in-frame rearrangements with V and J called. A share of clones is missing; checked studies link under half to unresolved V genes, and the rest is unexplained. V and J calls and clone size are those listed in that table; D and trimming were worked out from the DNA. Present in this sample are around 350,000 clones, about 73% of which were seen just once. The ten largest clones capture more than 9% of the sample.

Donors were healthy HIV-negative adults with no recently reported acute infections or vaccinations. All donors were Caucasian adults living in Nashville, Tennessee, USA. CD4+ T cells were enriched by magnetic negative selection; naive cells were then positively selected on CD45RA, and the negative fraction formed the memory subset. Blood was obtained by leukapheresis, after which PBMCs were separated by Ficoll-Histopaque density gradient centrifugation and cryopreserved in liquid nitrogen vapor phase. Purity and quantity of every magnetically sorted T cell population were checked by analytical flow cytometry. From each sorted fraction, genomic DNA was isolated and quantified by UV absorbance on a Nanodrop 2000c. This clonotype was sampled from a man aged 25 to 40 in good health. Material: memory CD4+ T cells sorted from blood. The cell subset or site label of this sample denotes: CD45RA-negative fraction.

This receptor carries the CDR3 CASSLGPSNQPQHF. The bases read TGTGCCAGCAGCTTGGGACCTAGCAATCAGCCCCAGCATTTT. Recombination joined TRBV5-6 with TRBJ1-5, with the D segment identity uncertain. V is pared back by 0 bases and J by 0 bases, with 4 bases lying between the germline termini. The germline V gene supplies CDR1 SGHDT and CDR2 YYEEEE. Its CDR3 holds 14 amino acids, cysteine through phenylalanine. CDR3 DNA only is kept here, 42 bases in frame from base 1.